The next 26 T cell receptor beta chains were all read from a single sample in a study of OX40 agonist ivuxolimab in advanced cancers. Method: immunoSEQ multiplex PCR; TCRdb's copy keeps in-frame clones and lacks some. The table has around 35,000 clones, around 93% seen once. The specimen was CD4+ or CD8+ T cells sorted from blood, collected in a trial of the OX40 agonist ivuxolimab. The receptors stem from an adult with an advanced solid tumor such as melanoma, head and neck, liver or kidney cancer.

This rearrangement joins TRBV6-5 to TRBJ1-1; weak D call: TRBD1 (6 bases). The CDR3 length is 14 residues. Germline assignment: CDR1 MNHEY and CDR2 SVGAGI. V was shortened by 5 bases and J by 11 bases, with 21 bases between the two germline ends. The CDR3 loop reads CASSGGQTDGRAFF. CDR3 nucleotide sequence: TGTGCCAGCAGTGGCGGACAGACTGATGGGAGGGCTTTCTTT.

The chain employs TRBV9 and TRBJ2-1; 8 bases are a match to TRBD2. Germline CDR1 reads SGDLS; CDR2 reads YYNGEE. Trimming at V came to 4 bases and at J to 5 bases, leaving 8 bases not matched to a gene. This CDR3 comprises 15 residues. The CDR3 nucleotides read TGTGCCAGCAGCCCCGGACTAGCTCCGAACAATGAGCAGTTCTTC. This codes for CASSPGLAPNNEQFF.

The chain recombines TRBV9 with TRBJ1-2, with 7 bases identical to TRBD1. CDR1 is SGDLS, CDR2 YYNGEE, per germline. The CDR3 totals 14 residues. V was clipped by 4 bases and J by 4 bases; unmatched bases: 7. The DNA of the CDR3 is TGTGCCAGCAGCTCACGGACAGGCCTCTATGGCTACACCTTC. Its protein product is CASSSRTGLYGYTF.

This clone was seen just once. The J gene is TRBJ1-1, the V gene TRBV19, with 9 bases matching TRBD1. Trimming took 6 bases from V and 5 from J; bases not matched to a gene: 7. Looked up from germline, CDR1 is LNHDA and CDR2 is SQIVND (reference sequence). The CDR3 totals 14 residues. The CDR3 loop reads CASSAGQGVTEAFF. CDR3 sequence (DNA): TGTGCCAGTAGCGCGGGACAGGGAGTGACTGAAGCTTTCTTT.

The gene calls are TRBV6-5 and TRBJ2-2; 8 bases are shared with TRBD2. J was trimmed by 9 bases and V by 0 bases; bases with no gene match: 9. CDR1 and CDR2 from the germline V gene are MNHEY and SVGAGI. There are 16 residues in the CDR3. The CDR3 bases are TGTGCCAGCAGTTACTCGAATGGACTAGCAATCAGGGAGCTGTTTTTT. Its translation: CASSYSNGLAIRELFF.

The rearrangement uses TRBV4-3 and TRBJ2-7, with 8 bases lining up with TRBD1. The V segment lost 1 base and the J segment 3 bases; nucleotides outside the gene matches: 5. Germline V gives CDR1 LGHNA, CDR2 YSLEER. The CDR3 is 15 amino acids. In DNA, the CDR3 is TGCGCCAGCAGCCAAGTTCAGGACAGGGACTACGAGCAGTACTTC. It is translated as CASSQVQDRDYEQYF.

CDR3 sequence: CASSLARLADYEQYF. In nucleotides, the CDR3 is TGTGCCAGCAGCTTAGCGCGGCTAGCGGATTACGAGCAGTACTTC. The chain links TRBV7-2 to TRBJ2-5, with TRBD2 matching over 7 bases. The DNA matches TRBJ2-7 better at its end, which makes the J call doubtful. In germline, CDR1 is SGHTA, CDR2 FQGNSA. The CDR3 loop spans 15 amino acids.

This chain joins TRBV5-8 and TRBJ2-3, with 8 bases that match TRBD2. Germline CDR1 and CDR2: SGHTS and YDEGEE. The CDR3 extends over 15 amino acids. After removal of 4 bases from V and 2 bases from J, the junction contained 6 bases not matched to a gene. The CDR3 nucleotides read TGTGCCAGCAGCCTTCCGGGACTAGACACAGATACGCAGTATTTT. Amino acid sequence: CASSLPGLDTDTQYF.

The chain uses TRBV7-2 and TRBJ1-1; D is ambiguous. Germline V gene lookup returns CDR1 SGHTA and CDR2 FQGNSA. V gave up 3 bases and J gave up 7 bases, with 6 bases separating them. The CDR3 length is 11 residues. CDR3 amino acids: CASSFGREAFF. CDR3 in DNA: TGTGCCAGCAGCTTCGGCCGTGAAGCTTTCTTT.

The rearrangement uses TRBV9 and TRBJ2-7; 10 bases fit TRBD1. Germline CDR1 reads SGDLS; CDR2 reads YYNGEE. The CDR3 consists of 15 residues. Losses at the gene ends were 2 bases for V and 4 bases for J; bases not matched to a gene: 6. The CDR3 loop reads CASSVYGQGDYEQYF. CDR3 nucleotides: TGTGCCAGCAGCGTTTACGGACAGGGGGATTACGAGCAGTACTTC.

The gene calls are TRBV9 and TRBJ2-5; 9 bases map to TRBD1. Per the germline V gene, CDR1 is SGDLS and CDR2 is YYNGEE. The V gene end was trimmed by 3 bases and the J gene end by 4 bases; junction bases not matched to a gene: 7. The CDR3 runs to 15 residues. As DNA, the CDR3 is TGTGCCAGCAGCGCCCCTGCGGACAGGGGAGAGACCCAGTACTTC. Translating gives CASSAPADRGETQYF. Full variable domain (outside the CDR3, taken from reference TRBV9 and TRBJ2-5): DSGVTQTPKHLITATGQRVTLRCSPRSGDLSVYWYQQSLDQGLQFLIQYYNGEERAKGNILERFSAQQFPDLHSELNLSSLELGDSALYFCASSAPADRGETQYFGPGTRLLVL.

The chain is built from TRBV4-3 and TRBJ2-7, with D tentatively TRBD2 (6 bases). The CDR3 consists of 15 residues. V was cut by 3 bases and J by 3 bases, with 15 bases left in between. In germline, CDR1 is LGHNA, CDR2 YSLEER. Here the CDR3 reads CASSQAGLADYEQYF. The CDR3 DNA follows: TGCGCCAGCAGCCAGGCGGGACTCGCAGACTACGAGCAGTACTTC.

This clone was detected only once. The chain employs TRBV7-3 and TRBJ1-2; D ambiguous. CDR1 SGHTA and CDR2 FQGTGA come from the germline V gene. The CDR3 contains 10 residues. Trimming left V 6 bases short and J 8 bases short, with 7 bases between. In DNA form, the CDR3 reads TGTGCCAGCAGTCCCCTGGGCTACACCTTC. Translation: CASSPLGYTF.

This clone was seen just once. This chain joins TRBV6-4 and TRBJ2-1; perhaps TRBD2 as D (6 bases). Germline CDR1 and CDR2: MRHNA and SNTAGT. V was shortened by 5 bases and J by 10 bases, with 15 bases between the two germline ends. This CDR3 is built from 13 residues. The CDR3 region is CASSLIGGREQFF. Here the CDR3 DNA reads TGTGCCAGCAGTCTGATAGGAGGGAGGGAGCAGTTCTTC.

The rearrangement links TRBV7-9 to TRBJ2-5; D uncertain. The CDR3 is 15 residues long. Trimming stripped 4 bases from V and 2 bases from J, with 14 bases between. The germline V gene encodes CDR1 SEHNR and CDR2 FQNEAQ (reference sequence). The CDR3 DNA reads as TGTGCCAGCAGCTATACGGTGGGCCAACAAGAGACCCAGTACTTC. The encoded protein is CASSYTVGQQETQYF.

The rearrangement joins TRBV7-8 to TRBJ2-1; 7 positions match TRBD2. The junction had 8 bases not matched to a gene; V was cut back by 8 bases and J by 4 bases. Germline loops: CDR1 SGHVS, CDR2 FQNEAQ. The CDR3 length is 14 residues. CDR3 DNA sequence: TGTGCCAGCGGGGGGGTATCTCGTTACAATGAGCAGTTCTTC. Protein sequence: CASGGVSRYNEQFF.

This clone was observed a handful of times. The chain carries TRBV7-9 and TRBJ2-7, with 8 bases that match TRBD1. This CDR3 is 14 amino acids long. V gave up 5 bases and J gave up 0 bases; unmatched junction bases: 3. Germline V gene data show CDR1 as SEHNR and CDR2 as FQNEAQ (reference sequence). The CDR3: CASSLGQASYEQYF. CDR3 coding DNA: TGTGCCAGCAGCCTGGGACAGGCCTCCTACGAGCAGTACTTC.

The V and J genes are TRBV7-8 and TRBJ2-7; 7 bases agree with TRBD2. CDR3 length: 17 residues. CDR1 and CDR2 (germline): SGHVS, FQNEAQ. Trimming removed 2 bases from V and 0 bases from J; junction bases left unmatched: 10. The CDR3 spells CASSLILAAVSSYEQYF. CDR3 DNA: TGTGCCAGCAGCTTAATCCTAGCGGCTGTAAGCTCCTACGAGCAGTACTTC.

This chain uses TRBV7-8 with TRBJ2-7, with 8 bases lining up with TRBD2. V was pared by 1 base and J by 0 bases, with 5 bases of the junction left unmatched. CDR1 is SGHVS, CDR2 FQNEAQ, per germline. This CDR3 has 16 amino acids. The CDR3 nucleotides are TGTGCCAGCAGCTTAGGACTAGCGCTGAGCTCCTACGAGCAGTACTTC. Translating gives CASSLGLALSSYEQYF.

The rearrangement joins TRBV7-2 to TRBJ2-7; tentative D call: TRBD1 (5 bases). The germline V gene encodes CDR1 SGHTA and CDR2 FQGNSA. V lost 6 bases and J lost 3, with 12 bases in between. This CDR3 has 13 residues. The CDR3 spells CASSPTDSYEQYF. Written as DNA, the CDR3 is TGTGCCAGCAGTCCCACCGACAGCTACGAGCAGTACTTC.

The chain uses TRBV6-1 and TRBJ2-1; D ambiguous. Trimming took 4 bases from V and 0 from J, leaving 10 bases between them. The CDR3 spans 15 residues. The germline V gene has CDR1 MNHNS and CDR2 SASEGT. The CDR3 is CASSGAYSSYNEQFF. DNA for the CDR3: TGTGCCAGCAGTGGGGCCTACAGCTCCTACAATGAGCAGTTCTTC.

The chain employs TRBV29-1 and TRBJ2-2, with TRBD2 as a possible D gene (6 bases). The CDR3 is 15 residues long. The V end was cut by 1 base, the J end by 3 bases, with 12 bases between. Germline lookup yields CDR1 SQVTM and CDR2 ANQGSEA. CDR3 coding DNA: TGCAGCGTTGAAGTGGCGGGACCTGACACCGGGGAGCTGTTTTTT. This encodes CSVEVAGPDTGELFF.

J is TRBJ1-5 and V is TRBV5-6; D call uncertain. Germline lookup yields CDR1 SGHDT and CDR2 YYEEEE. The CDR3 contains 15 residues. V shed 2 bases and J shed 1 base, with 10 bases lying between them. CDR3 DNA: TGTGCCAGCAGCTTTGGTGGCGGGAGCAATCAGCCCCAGCATTTT. This sequence encodes CASSFGGGSNQPQHF. Based on the CDR3 plus reference TRBV5-6 and TRBJ1-5, the full variable domain is DAGVTQSPTHLIKTRGQQVTLRCSPKSGHDTVSWYQQALGQGPQFIFQYYEEEERQRGNFPDRFSGHQFPNYSSELNVNALLLGDSALYLCASSFGGGSNQPQHFGDGTRLSIL.

This chain uses TRBV19 with TRBJ1-3; no clear D. CDR3 length equals 14 residues. V lost 6 bases and J 7 bases, leaving 16 bases between the germline ends. In germline, CDR1 is LNHDA, CDR2 SQIVND (reference sequence). In nucleotides, the CDR3 is TGTGCCAGTAGCCCCGGGAGACCCTTCAACACCATATATTTT. Protein: CASSPGRPFNTIYF.

The J gene is TRBJ2-7, the V gene TRBV7-9, with TRBD2 matching 16 bases. J was trimmed by 2 bases and V by 5 bases; bases with no gene match: 3. This CDR3 has 16 amino acids. Germline V gene data show CDR1 as SEHNR and CDR2 as FQNEAQ (reference sequence). CDR3 sequence (DNA): TGTGCCAGCAGCCCCGGGACTAGCGGGAGGGCCTACGAGCAGTACTTC. Translating it yields CASSPGTSGRAYEQYF.

The chain's CDR3 is CASSLFVGRVGTGELFF. DNA for the CDR3: TGTGCCAGCAGTTTATTTGTTGGCCGGGTAGGCACCGGGGAGCTGTTTTTT. The chain recombines TRBV27 with TRBJ2-2; no clear D gene. Deletions cut 1 base from V and 4 bases from J, with 16 bases between. The length of the CDR3 is 17 residues. CDR1 is MNHEY and CDR2 is SMNVEV in the germline V gene (reference sequence).